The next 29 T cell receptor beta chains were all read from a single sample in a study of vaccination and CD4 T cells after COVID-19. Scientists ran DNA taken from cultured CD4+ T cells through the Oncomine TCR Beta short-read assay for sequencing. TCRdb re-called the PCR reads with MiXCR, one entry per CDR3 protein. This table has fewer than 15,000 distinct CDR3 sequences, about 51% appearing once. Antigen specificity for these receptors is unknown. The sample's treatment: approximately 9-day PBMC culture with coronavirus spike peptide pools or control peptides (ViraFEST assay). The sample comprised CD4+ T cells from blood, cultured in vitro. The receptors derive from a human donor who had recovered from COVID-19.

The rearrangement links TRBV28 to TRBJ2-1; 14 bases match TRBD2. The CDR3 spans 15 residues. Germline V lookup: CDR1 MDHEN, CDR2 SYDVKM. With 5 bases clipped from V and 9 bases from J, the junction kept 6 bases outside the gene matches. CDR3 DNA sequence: TGTGCCAGCAGTCCACCGGGACTAGCGGGAGTTGAGCAGTTCTTC. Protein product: CASSPPGLAGVEQFF.

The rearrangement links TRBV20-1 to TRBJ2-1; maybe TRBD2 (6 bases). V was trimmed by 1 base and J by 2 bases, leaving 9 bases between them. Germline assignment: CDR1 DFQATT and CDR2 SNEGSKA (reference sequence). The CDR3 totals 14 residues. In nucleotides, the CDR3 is TGCAGTGCTAGAGGTAGCGGAGCCTACAATGAGCAGTTCTTC. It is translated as CSARGSGAYNEQFF.

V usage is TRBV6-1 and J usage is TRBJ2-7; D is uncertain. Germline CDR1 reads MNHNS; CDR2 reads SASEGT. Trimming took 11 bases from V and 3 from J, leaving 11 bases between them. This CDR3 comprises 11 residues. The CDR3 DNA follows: TGTGCCGGCGGAACCGTCTACGAGCAGTACTTC. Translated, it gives CAGGTVYEQYF.

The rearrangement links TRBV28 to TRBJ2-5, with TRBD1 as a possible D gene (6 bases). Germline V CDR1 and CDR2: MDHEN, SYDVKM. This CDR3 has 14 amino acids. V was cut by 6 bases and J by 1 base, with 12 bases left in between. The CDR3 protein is CASSRGGVQETQYF. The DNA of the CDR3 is TGTGCCAGCAGCAGGGGCGGAGTCCAAGAGACCCAGTACTTC.

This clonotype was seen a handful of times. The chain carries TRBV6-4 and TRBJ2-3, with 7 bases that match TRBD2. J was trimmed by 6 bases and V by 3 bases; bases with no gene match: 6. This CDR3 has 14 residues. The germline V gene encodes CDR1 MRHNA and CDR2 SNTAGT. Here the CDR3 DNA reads TGTGCCAGCAGTGAAGGTAGCGGGTCGGATACGCAGTATTTT. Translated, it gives CASSEGSGSDTQYF.

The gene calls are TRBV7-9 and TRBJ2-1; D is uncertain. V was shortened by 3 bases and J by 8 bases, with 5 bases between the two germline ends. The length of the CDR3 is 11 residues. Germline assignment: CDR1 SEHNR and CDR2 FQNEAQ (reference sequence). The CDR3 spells CASSLYHEQFF. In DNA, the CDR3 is TGTGCCAGCAGCTTGTACCATGAGCAGTTCTTC.

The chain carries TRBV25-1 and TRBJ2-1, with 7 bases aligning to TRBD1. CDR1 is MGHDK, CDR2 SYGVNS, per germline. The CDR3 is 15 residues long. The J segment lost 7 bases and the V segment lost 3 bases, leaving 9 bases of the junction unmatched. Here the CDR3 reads CASSDHEGALNEQFF. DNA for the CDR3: TGTGCCAGCAGTGATCACGAGGGGGCCTTAAATGAGCAGTTCTTC.

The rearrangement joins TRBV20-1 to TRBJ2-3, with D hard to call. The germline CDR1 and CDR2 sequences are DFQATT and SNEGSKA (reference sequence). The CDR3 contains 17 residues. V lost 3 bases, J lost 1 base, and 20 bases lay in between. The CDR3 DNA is TGCAGTGCTAGGCGTAGCTCGGGTTCTTACCGCACAGATACGCAGTATTTT. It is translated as CSARRSSGSYRTDTQYF.

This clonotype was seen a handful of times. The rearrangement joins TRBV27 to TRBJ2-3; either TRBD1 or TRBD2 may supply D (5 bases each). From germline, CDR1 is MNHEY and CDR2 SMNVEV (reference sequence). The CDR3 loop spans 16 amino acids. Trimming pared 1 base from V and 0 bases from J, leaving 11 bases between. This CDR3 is CASSLWGPTSTDTQYF. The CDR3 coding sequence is TGTGCCAGCAGTTTATGGGGACCAACTAGCACAGATACGCAGTATTTT.

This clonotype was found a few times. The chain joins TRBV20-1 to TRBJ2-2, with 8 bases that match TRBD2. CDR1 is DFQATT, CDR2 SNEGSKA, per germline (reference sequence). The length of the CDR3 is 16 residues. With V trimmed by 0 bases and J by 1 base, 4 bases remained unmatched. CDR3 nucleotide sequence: TGCAGTGCTAGAGATCTGGCGGGAGGGAACACCGGGGAGCTGTTTTTT. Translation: CSARDLAGGNTGELFF.

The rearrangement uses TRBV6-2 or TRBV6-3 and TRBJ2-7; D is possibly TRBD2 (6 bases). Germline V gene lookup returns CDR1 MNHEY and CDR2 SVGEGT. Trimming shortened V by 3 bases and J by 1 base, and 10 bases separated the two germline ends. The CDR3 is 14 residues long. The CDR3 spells CASSYRAGSYEQYF. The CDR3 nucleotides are TGTGCCAGCAGTTATAGGGCGGGGTCCTACGAGCAGTACTTC.

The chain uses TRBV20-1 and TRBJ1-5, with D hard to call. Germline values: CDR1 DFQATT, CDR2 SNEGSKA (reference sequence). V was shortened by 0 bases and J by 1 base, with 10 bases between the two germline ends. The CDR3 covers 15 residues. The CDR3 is CSARDQRRSNQPQHF. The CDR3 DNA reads TGCAGTGCTAGAGATCAGCGAAGGAGCAATCAGCCCCAGCATTTT.

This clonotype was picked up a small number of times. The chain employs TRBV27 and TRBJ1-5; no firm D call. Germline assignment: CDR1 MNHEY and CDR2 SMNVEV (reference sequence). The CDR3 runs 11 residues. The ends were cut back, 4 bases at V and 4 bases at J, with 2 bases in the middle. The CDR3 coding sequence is TGTGCCAGCAGTTGGAATCAGCCCCAGCATTTT. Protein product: CASSWNQPQHF.

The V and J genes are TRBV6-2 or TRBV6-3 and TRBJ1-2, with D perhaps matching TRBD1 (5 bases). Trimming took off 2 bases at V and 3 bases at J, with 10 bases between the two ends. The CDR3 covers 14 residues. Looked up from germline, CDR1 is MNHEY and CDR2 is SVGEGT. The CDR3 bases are TGTGCCAGCAGTTACACGAGGGGTGACTATGGCTACACCTTC. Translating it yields CASSYTRGDYGYTF.

In DNA form, the CDR3 reads TGCAGTGCTAGTAATACTTACAATGAGCAGTTCTTC. Residues: CSASNTYNEQFF. This chain joins TRBV20-1 and TRBJ2-1; D remains unclear. Germline V gene sequence: CDR1 DFQATT, CDR2 SNEGSKA (reference sequence). The CDR3 has 12 residues. V was shortened by 3 bases and J by 4 bases, with 7 bases between the two germline ends.

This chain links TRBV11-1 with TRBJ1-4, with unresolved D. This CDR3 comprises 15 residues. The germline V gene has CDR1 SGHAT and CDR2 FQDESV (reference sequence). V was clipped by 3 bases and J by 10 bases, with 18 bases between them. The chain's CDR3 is CASSFLREPTAKLFF. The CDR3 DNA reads TGTGCCAGCAGCTTTCTGAGGGAACCGACGGCAAAACTGTTTTTT.

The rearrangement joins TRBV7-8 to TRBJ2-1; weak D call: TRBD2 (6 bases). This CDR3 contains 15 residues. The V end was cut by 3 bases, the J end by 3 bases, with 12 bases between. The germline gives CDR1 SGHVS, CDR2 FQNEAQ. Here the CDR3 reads CASSLRLAFYNEQFF. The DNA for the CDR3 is TGTGCCAGCAGCTTGAGGCTAGCGTTCTACAATGAGCAGTTCTTC.

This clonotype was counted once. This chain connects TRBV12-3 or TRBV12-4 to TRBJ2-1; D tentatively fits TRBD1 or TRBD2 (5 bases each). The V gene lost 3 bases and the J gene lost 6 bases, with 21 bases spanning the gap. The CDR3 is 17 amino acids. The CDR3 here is CASSFGTRGPTSNEQFF. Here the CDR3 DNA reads TGTGCCAGCAGTTTTGGTACACGGGGACCGACCAGCAATGAGCAGTTCTTC.

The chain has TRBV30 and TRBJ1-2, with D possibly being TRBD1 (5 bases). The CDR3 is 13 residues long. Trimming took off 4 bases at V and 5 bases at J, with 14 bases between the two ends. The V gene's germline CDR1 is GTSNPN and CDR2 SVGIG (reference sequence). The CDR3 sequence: CAWKETGVYGYTF. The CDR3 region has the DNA TGTGCCTGGAAAGAAACAGGAGTTTATGGCTACACCTTC.

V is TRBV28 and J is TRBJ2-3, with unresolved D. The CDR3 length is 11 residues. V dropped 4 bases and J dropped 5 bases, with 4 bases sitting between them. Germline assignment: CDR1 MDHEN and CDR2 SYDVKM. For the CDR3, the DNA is TGTGCCAGCAGTTCGGTAGATACGCAGTATTTT. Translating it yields CASSSVDTQYF.

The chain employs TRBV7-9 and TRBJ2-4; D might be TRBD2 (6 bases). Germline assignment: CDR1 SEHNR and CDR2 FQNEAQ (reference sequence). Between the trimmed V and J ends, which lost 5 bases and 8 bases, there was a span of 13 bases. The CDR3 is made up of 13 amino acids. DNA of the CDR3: TGTGCCAGCAGCCGGGAGACGAGGGACATTCAGTACTTC. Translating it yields CASSRETRDIQYF.

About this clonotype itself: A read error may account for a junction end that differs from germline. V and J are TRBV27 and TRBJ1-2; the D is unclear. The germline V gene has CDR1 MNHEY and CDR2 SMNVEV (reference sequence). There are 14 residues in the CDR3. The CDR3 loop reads CASSLHRGVYDYTF. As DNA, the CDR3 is TGTGCCAGCAGTTTACACCGCGGAGTATATGACTACACCTTC.

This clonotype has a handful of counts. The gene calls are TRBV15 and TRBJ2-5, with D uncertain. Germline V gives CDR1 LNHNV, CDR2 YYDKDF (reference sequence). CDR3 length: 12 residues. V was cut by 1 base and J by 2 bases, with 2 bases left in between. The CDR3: CATSRVQETQYF. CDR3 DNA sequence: TGTGCCACCAGCAGAGTACAAGAGACCCAGTACTTC.

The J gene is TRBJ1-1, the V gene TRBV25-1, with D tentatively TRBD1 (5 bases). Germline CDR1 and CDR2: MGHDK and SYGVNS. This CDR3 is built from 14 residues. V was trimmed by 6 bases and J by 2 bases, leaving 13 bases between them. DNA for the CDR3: TGTGCCAGCAGCCCCGCAGGGTTCAACACTGAAGCTTTCTTT. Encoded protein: CASSPAGFNTEAFF.

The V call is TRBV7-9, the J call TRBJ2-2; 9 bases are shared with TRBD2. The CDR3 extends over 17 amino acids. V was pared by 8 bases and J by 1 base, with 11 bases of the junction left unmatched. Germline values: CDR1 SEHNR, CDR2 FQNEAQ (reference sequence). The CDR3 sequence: CASVGTSQIMNTGELFF. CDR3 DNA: TGTGCCAGCGTTGGGACTAGCCAAATAATGAACACCGGGGAGCTGTTTTTT. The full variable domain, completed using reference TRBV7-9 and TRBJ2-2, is DTGVSQNPRHKITKRGQNVTFRCDPISEHNRLYWYRQTLGQGPEFLTYFQNEAQLEKSRLLSDRFSAERPKGSFSTLEIQRTEQGDSAMYLCASVGTSQIMNTGELFFGEGSRLTVL.

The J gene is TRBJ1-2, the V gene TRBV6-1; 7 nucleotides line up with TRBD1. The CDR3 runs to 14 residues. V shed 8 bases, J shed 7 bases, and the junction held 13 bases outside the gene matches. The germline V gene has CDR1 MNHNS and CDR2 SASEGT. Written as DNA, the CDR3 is TGTGCCAGCCAAGACAGGGCCGATGGGGGTGGCTACACCTTC. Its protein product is CASQDRADGGGYTF.

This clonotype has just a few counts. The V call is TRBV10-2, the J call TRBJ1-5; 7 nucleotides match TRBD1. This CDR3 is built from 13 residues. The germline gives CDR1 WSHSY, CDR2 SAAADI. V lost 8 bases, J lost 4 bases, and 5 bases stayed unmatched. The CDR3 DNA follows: TGCGCCAGCCGGGACAGTGTGAATCAGCCCCAGCATTTT. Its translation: CASRDSVNQPQHF.

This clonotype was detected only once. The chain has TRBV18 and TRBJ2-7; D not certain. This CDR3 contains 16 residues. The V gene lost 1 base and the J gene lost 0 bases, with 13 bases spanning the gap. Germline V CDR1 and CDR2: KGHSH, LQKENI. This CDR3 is CASSPRVTYSSYEQYF. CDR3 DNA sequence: TGTGCCAGCTCACCACGAGTTACCTACAGCTCCTACGAGCAGTACTTC. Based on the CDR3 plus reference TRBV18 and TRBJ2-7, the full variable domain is NAGVMQNPRHLVRRRGQEARLRCSPMKGHSHVYWYRQLPEEGLKFMVYLQKENIIDESGMPKERFSAEFPKEGPSILRIQQVVRGDSAAYFCASSPRVTYSSYEQYFGPGTRLTVT.

In DNA form, the CDR3 reads TGTGCCAGCAGACACCTACGGGGAAGCTATGGCTACACCTTC. Translated: CASRHLRGSYGYTF. V is TRBV6-1 and J is TRBJ1-2; D unclear. Per germline, CDR1 MNHNS and CDR2 SASEGT. CDR3 size: 14 residues. V lost 6 bases and J 4 bases, leaving 15 bases between the germline ends.